The 20 T cell receptor beta chains below all came from one sample that was sequenced in a study of blood T cells in healthy people across ages. For the second PCR, which ran for roughly 7 to 11 cycles, a sample-barcoded 5' primer and a J-beta primer mix were used. TCRdb fed the 5' RACE reads into MiXCR, producing one record per CDR3 protein. Here the sample spans 1.6 million or so distinct CDR3 sequences, roughly 30% being singletons. Sequencing input: blood. All receptors come from a woman younger than 45 in good health.

This clonotype was seen a few times. The chain carries TRBV5-1 and TRBJ2-7; TRBD1 agrees at 7 bases. This CDR3 has 16 residues. Germline V gene data show CDR1 as SGHRS and CDR2 as YFSETQ. V shed 4 bases, J shed 2 bases, and the junction held 12 bases outside the gene matches. This chain's CDR3 is CASSPGTRDRTYEQYF. The CDR3, as DNA: TGCGCCAGCAGCCCCGGGACCCGGGACAGAACCTACGAGCAGTACTTC.

The chain recombines TRBV9 with TRBJ2-4; D possibly corresponds to TRBD1 (5 bases). The CDR3 is 16 amino acids. Germline values: CDR1 SGDLS, CDR2 YYNGEE. V was shortened by 0 bases and J by 0 bases, with 10 bases between the two germline ends. The CDR3 protein is CASSVGRGLAKNIQYF. DNA for the CDR3: TGTGCCAGCAGCGTAGGAAGGGGTCTAGCCAAAAACATTCAGTACTTC. The whole variable domain, filled in from reference TRBV9 and TRBJ2-4, reads DSGVTQTPKHLITATGQRVTLRCSPRSGDLSVYWYQQSLDQGLQFLIQYYNGEERAKGNILERFSAQQFPDLHSELNLSSLELGDSALYFCASSVGRGLAKNIQYFGAGTRLSVL.

The V call is TRBV27, the J call TRBJ2-7; D unresolved. CDR3 size: 13 residues. V shed 8 bases and J shed 4 bases, with 15 bases lying between them. In germline, CDR1 is MNHEY, CDR2 SMNVEV (reference sequence). In DNA, the CDR3 is TGTGCCAGCTCGGAACGGTATGGGTACGAGCAGTACTTC. Translation: CASSERYGYEQYF.

The V call is TRBV29-1, the J call TRBJ2-1; 8 bases map to TRBD2. CDR1 SQVTM and CDR2 ANQGSEA come from the germline V gene. The CDR3 is made up of 15 amino acids. V was clipped by 1 base and J by 5 bases; unmatched bases: 7. CDR3 sequence: CSVEGFAGGNNEQFF. DNA for the CDR3: TGCAGCGTTGAAGGGTTTGCGGGGGGAAACAATGAGCAGTTCTTC.

The rearrangement uses TRBV7-2 and TRBJ1-2; no definite D call. CDR3 length: 12 residues. CDR1 and CDR2 (germline): SGHTA, FQGNSA. Trimming shortened V by 6 bases and J by 7 bases, and 12 bases separated the two germline ends. CDR3 DNA sequence: TGTGCCAGCAGTCCCCCGAAGGCTGGCTACACCTTC. As protein: CASSPPKAGYTF. Variable domain in full (rest from reference TRBV7-2 and TRBJ1-2): GAGVSQSPSNKVTEKGKDVELRCDPISGHTALYWYRQSLGQGLEFLIYFQGNSAPDKSGLPSDRFSAERTGGSVSTLTIQRTQQEDSAVYLCASSPPKAGYTFGSGTRLTVV.

The V gene is TRBV15, the J gene TRBJ2-7; 10 bases are shared with TRBD1. V lost 1 base to trimming and J lost 3 bases; unmatched junction nucleotides: 0. CDR1 LNHNV and CDR2 YYDKDF come from the germline V gene (reference sequence). The CDR3 has 14 residues. CDR3 loop: CATSRGTGGYEQYF. For the CDR3, the DNA is TGTGCCACCAGCAGAGGGACAGGGGGCTACGAGCAGTACTTC. Full variable domain (remainder filled in from reference TRBV15 and TRBJ2-7): DAMVIQNPRYQVTQFGKPVTLSCSQTLNHNVMYWYQQKSSQAPKLLFHYYDKDFNNEADTPDNFQSRRPNTSFCFLDIRSPGLGDTAMYLCATSRGTGGYEQYFGPGTRLTVT.

The CDR3 reads CASSLQVVGSQPQHF. DNA for the CDR3: TGTGCCAGCAGTTTACAGGTCGTGGGGAGCCAGCCCCAGCATTTT. V gene TRBV28 combines with J gene TRBJ1-5; D is uncertain. The CDR3 runs 15 residues. Germline V CDR1 and CDR2: MDHEN, SYDVKM. The V end was cut by 2 bases, the J end by 7 bases, with 15 bases between.

A few counts support this clonotype. The J gene is TRBJ2-2, the V gene TRBV5-1; tentative D call: TRBD1 (6 bases). The CDR3 loop spans 17 amino acids. Per the germline V gene, CDR1 is SGHRS and CDR2 is YFSETQ. The ends were cut back, 0 bases at V and 4 bases at J, with 16 bases in the middle. The DNA of the CDR3 is TGCGCCAGCAGCTTGGTCGGCAGGGGCTGGGGCACCGGGGAGCTGTTTTTT. The encoded protein is CASSLVGRGWGTGELFF.

The chain recombines TRBV20-1 with TRBJ2-5; maybe TRBD2 (6 bases). The end of the DNA aligns better with TRBJ2-7, so the J call may be wrong. This CDR3 is 16 amino acids long. Germline V gene data show CDR1 as DFQATT and CDR2 as SNEGSKA (reference sequence). The CDR3 loop reads CSARDTRDSGGYEQYF. For the CDR3, the DNA is TGCAGTGCTAGAGACACGCGGGACTCAGGAGGGTACGAGCAGTACTTC.

This clonotype is a singleton in its sample. This chain joins TRBV6-1 and TRBJ1-1; a weak D match, TRBD1 (6 bases). The CDR3 loop spans 14 amino acids. V lost 2 bases, J lost 5 bases, and 12 bases lay in between. Looked up from germline, CDR1 is MNHNS and CDR2 is SASEGT. The CDR3 bases are TGTGCCAGCAGTGAATTACAGGGTACAACTGAAGCTTTCTTT. The encoded protein is CASSELQGTTEAFF.

This clonotype was recorded a few times. The chain uses TRBV2 and TRBJ2-5, with 11 bases that match TRBD2. Germline values: CDR1 SNHLY, CDR2 FYNNEI. This CDR3 spans 15 amino acids. With V trimmed by 6 bases and J by 5 bases, 8 bases remained unmatched. CDR3 sequence: CASRTSGTLWETQYF. In DNA, the CDR3 is TGTGCCAGCAGGACTAGCGGGACCCTATGGGAGACCCAGTACTTC.

The CDR3 DNA reads TGTGCCAGCAGTTTCCCCAGGTTGAACACTGAAGCTTTCTTT. It translates to CASSFPRLNTEAFF. This chain links TRBV27 with TRBJ1-1, with unresolved D. CDR1 is MNHEY, CDR2 SMNVEV, per germline (reference sequence). V was cut by 3 bases and J by 0 bases, with 8 bases left in between. The CDR3 runs 14 residues.

This chain joins TRBV12-3 or TRBV12-4 and TRBJ1-2; TRBD1 aligns across 10 bases. This CDR3 spans 14 amino acids. The V segment lost 4 bases and the J segment 3 bases; nucleotides outside the gene matches: 2. The CDR3 coding sequence is TGTGCCAGCAGTTGGGACAGGGGTGACTATGGCTACACCTTC. This sequence encodes CASSWDRGDYGYTF.

The V and J genes are TRBV5-6 and TRBJ2-6; 7 nucleotides agree with TRBD2. After removal of 7 bases from V and 9 bases from J, the junction contained 10 bases not matched to a gene. Germline assignment: CDR1 SGHDT and CDR2 YYEEEE. The CDR3 is 14 amino acids. The CDR3 nucleotides read TGTGCCAGCTTGGAACTAGCGTGGGGCAACGTCCTGACTTTC. It encodes CASLELAWGNVLTF.

This clonotype showed up just a few times. The V call is TRBV12-3 or TRBV12-4, the J call TRBJ2-2, with D perhaps being TRBD1 or TRBD2 (6 bases each). This CDR3 is built from 18 residues. With 3 bases removed from V and 1 base from J, the gap between germline ends came to 18 bases. This CDR3 reads CASSFGGLWGRNTGELFF. CDR3 nucleotide sequence: TGTGCCAGCAGTTTTGGGGGGCTTTGGGGCCGGAACACCGGGGAGCTGTTTTTT.

J is TRBJ2-2 and V is TRBV5-1; D gene ambiguous. Germline lookup yields CDR1 SGHRS and CDR2 YFSETQ. V gave up 4 bases and J gave up 6 bases, with 13 bases separating them. This CDR3 has 14 amino acids. The CDR3 DNA sequence: TGCGCCAGCAGCGAAGACATCCGGGCCGGGGAGCTGTTTTTT. It specifies CASSEDIRAGELFF.

J is TRBJ2-7 and V is TRBV5-6; D might be TRBD2 (5 bases). CDR1 and CDR2 from the germline V gene are SGHDT and YYEEEE. V was shortened by 4 bases and J by 7 bases, with 15 bases between the two germline ends. The CDR3 runs to 13 residues. The CDR3 DNA follows: TGTGCCAGCAGCCGACTGTGGTTAGCGGAGCAGTACTTC. Residues: CASSRLWLAEQYF. The whole variable domain, remainder taken from reference TRBV5-6 and TRBJ2-7, is DAGVTQSPTHLIKTRGQQVTLRCSPKSGHDTVSWYQQALGQGPQFIFQYYEEEERQRGNFPDRFSGHQFPNYSSELNVNALLLGDSALYLCASSRLWLAEQYFGPGTRLTVT.

This clonotype was seen a handful of times. The V call is TRBV12-3 or TRBV12-4, the J call TRBJ1-1; D call uncertain. This CDR3 region has 14 residues. V was shortened by 5 bases and J by 6 bases, with 16 bases between the two germline ends. The CDR3 is CASSIPGSLAEAFF. The DNA of the CDR3 is TGTGCCAGCAGTATTCCGGGGAGTCTCGCTGAAGCTTTCTTT.

This clonotype was picked up a small number of times. The genes are TRBV30 and TRBJ2-7; the match to TRBD2 covers 9 bases. Looked up from germline, CDR1 is GTSNPN and CDR2 is SVGIG (reference sequence). The V and J ends lost 2 bases and 8 bases, in that order; junction bases with no gene match: 4. The CDR3 contains 12 residues. The CDR3 is CAWSLAGDKQYF. CDR3 coding DNA: TGTGCCTGGAGTTTAGCGGGAGACAAGCAGTACTTC. Variable domain in full (rest from reference TRBV30 and TRBJ2-7): SQTIHQWPATLVQPVGSPLSLECTVEGTSNPNLYWYRQAAGRGLQLLFYSVGIGQISSEVPQNLSASRPQDRQFILSSKKLLLSDSGFYLCAWSLAGDKQYFGPGTRLTVT.

This clonotype turned up a few times. One end of the junction varies from germline; a read error may be responsible. The gene calls are TRBV29-1 and TRBJ1-4; TRBD1 is a possible D gene (5 bases). Germline V lookup: CDR1 SQVTM, CDR2 ANQGSEA. The CDR3 has 14 residues. CDR3 nucleotides: TGCAGCGTTGGCCCGGGACGGAGTAATGAAGAACTGTTTTTT. Amino acids: CSVGPGRSNEELFF.